This is a list of T cell receptor beta chains from one sample in a study of blood T cell repertoires in COVID-19. Sequencing used immunoSEQ multiplex PCR; TCRdb keeps in-frame clones, though not all of them. The sample has about 120,000 clones, 90% seen once. Sequences were obtained from peripheral blood. The source is a human donor with active COVID-19. The donor label of this sample is uncertain. Both conserved end residues are part of each CDR3. Fields, in order: CDR3 DNA, CDR3 protein, V gene, clone size, J gene, D gene. The D gene is left open where the match is weak. Rows give clone size only sometimes, using once, few, many, or a class for an expanded clone.

CDR3 DNA: TGCGCCAGCAGCCAGATAGCAGCGGGGGGGCGCACAGATACGCAGTATTTT
CDR3 protein: CASSQIAAGGRTDTQYF
V gene: TRBV4-3
clone size: NA
J gene: TRBJ2-3
D gene: TRBD2

CDR3 DNA: TGCGCCAGCAGCTTGGCCGGTAGCGGGGGGAGCAATGAGCAGTTCTTC
CDR3 protein: CASSLAGSGGSNEQFF
V gene: TRBV5-1
clone size: NA
J gene: TRBJ2-1
D gene: TRBD2

CDR3 DNA: TGTGCCAGCAGCTATAACAGGGTAGCGTCCGGAAACACCATATATTTT
CDR3 protein: CASSYNRVASGNTIYF
V gene: TRBV13
clone size: NA
J gene: TRBJ1-3
D gene: NA

CDR3 DNA: TGTGCCAGCTCACCACCAGTAGGGGTGAGCTACGAGCAGTACTTC
CDR3 protein: CASSPPVGVSYEQYF
V gene: TRBV18
clone size: NA
J gene: TRBJ2-7
D gene: NA

CDR3 DNA: TGTGCCAGCAGCCGCCCGGGACTAGCCTCCTACGAGCAGTACTTC
CDR3 protein: CASSRPGLASYEQYF
V gene: TRBV6-2/TRBV6-3
clone size: once
J gene: TRBJ2-7
D gene: TRBD2

CDR3 DNA: TGTGCCAGCAGTGTGGGCGGGGTCACAGATACGCAGTATTTT
CDR3 protein: CASSVGGVTDTQYF
V gene: TRBV7-8
clone size: NA
J gene: TRBJ2-3
D gene: NA

CDR3 DNA: TGTGCCAGCAGCTTAGATCTAACGGCTAGCGGGGGGGCCGGGGATGAGCAGTTCTTC
CDR3 protein: CASSLDLTASGGAGDEQFF
V gene: TRBV11-2
clone size: NA
J gene: TRBJ2-1
D gene: TRBD2

CDR3 DNA: TGTGCCAGCAGTTCCTCGGCGGACAGGGCGGCGTGGAAGACCCAGTACTTC
CDR3 protein: CASSSSADRAAWKTQYF
V gene: TRBV27
clone size: NA
J gene: TRBJ2-5
D gene: TRBD1

CDR3 DNA: TGTGCCAGCAGCTTAGGAGACGGGGTTAATGAAAAACTGTTTTTT
CDR3 protein: CASSLGDGVNEKLFF
V gene: TRBV7-9
clone size: NA
J gene: TRBJ1-4
D gene: NA

CDR3 DNA: TGTGCCAGCAGTTTAGGAACAGGACAGGGGGGAGCTTTCTTT
CDR3 protein: CASSLGTGQGGAFF
V gene: TRBV28
clone size: NA
J gene: TRBJ1-1
D gene: TRBD1

CDR3 DNA: TGCGCCAGCAGTACGGACAGGTTGGCACGCCAGTACTTC
CDR3 protein: CASSTDRLARQYF
V gene: TRBV10-1
clone size: NA
J gene: TRBJ2-5
D gene: TRBD1

CDR3 DNA: TGTGCCAGCAGGGAGACAGGGGCTAATGAAAAACTGTTTTTT
CDR3 protein: CASRETGANEKLFF
V gene: TRBV28
clone size: NA
J gene: TRBJ1-4
D gene: TRBD1

CDR3 DNA: TGTGCCAGCTGGGGAGGTGTGCTCCAAGAGACCCAGTACTTC
CDR3 protein: CASWGGVLQETQYF
V gene: TRBV7-2
clone size: NA
J gene: TRBJ2-5
D gene: NA

CDR3 DNA: TGTGCCAGCAGTCAGGGCCTGAACACTGAAGCTTTCTTT
CDR3 protein: CASSQGLNTEAFF
V gene: TRBV2
clone size: NA
J gene: TRBJ1-1
D gene: NA

CDR3 DNA: TGCGCCAGCATGGCAGGGGTAAACATGAACACTGAAGCTTTCTTT
CDR3 protein: CASMAGVNMNTEAFF
V gene: TRBV5-1
clone size: NA
J gene: TRBJ1-1
D gene: NA

CDR3 DNA: TGTGCTAGTGGTTTGGATACATACGAGCAGTACTTC
CDR3 protein: CASGLDTYEQYF
V gene: TRBV12-5
clone size: NA
J gene: TRBJ2-7
D gene: NA

CDR3 DNA: TGCGCCAGCAGCTTCAACCAGGGGGCATTGGGTACTGAAGCTTTCTTT
CDR3 protein: CASSFNQGALGTEAFF
V gene: TRBV5-1
clone size: NA
J gene: TRBJ1-1
D gene: TRBD1

CDR3 DNA: TGTGCCAGCAGCTTAGGCGGGGCGGGGGAGCAGTACTTC
CDR3 protein: CASSLGGAGEQYF
V gene: TRBV13
clone size: NA
J gene: TRBJ2-7
D gene: NA

CDR3 DNA: TGTGCCAGCAGTGCATACAGGGGGAGGACAGATACGCAGTATTTT
CDR3 protein: CASSAYRGRTDTQYF
V gene: TRBV2
clone size: NA
J gene: TRBJ2-3
D gene: TRBD1

CDR3 DNA: TGTGCCAGTAGTCCCGGACAGGGGGCGAAGTATGGCTACACCTTC
CDR3 protein: CASSPGQGAKYGYTF
V gene: TRBV19
clone size: NA
J gene: TRBJ1-2
D gene: TRBD1

CDR3 DNA: TGTGCCAGTAGTACCGACAGATTGGATCAGCCCCAGCATTTT
CDR3 protein: CASSTDRLDQPQHF
V gene: TRBV19
clone size: NA
J gene: TRBJ1-5
D gene: NA

CDR3 DNA: TGTGCCAGCAGCTTCGGTTTAGCAGTAGATACGCAGTATTTT
CDR3 protein: CASSFGLAVDTQYF
V gene: TRBV7-2
clone size: NA
J gene: TRBJ2-3
D gene: NA

CDR3 DNA: TGTGCCAGCAGCTCCCCACATAATGAAAAACTGTTTTTT
CDR3 protein: CASSSPHNEKLFF
V gene: TRBV7-9
clone size: NA
J gene: TRBJ1-4
D gene: NA

CDR3 DNA: TGTGCCAGCAGTTACCCCCCGCGAATAACCTACAATGAGCAGTTCTTC
CDR3 protein: CASSYPPRITYNEQFF
V gene: TRBV6-2/TRBV6-3
clone size: NA
J gene: TRBJ2-1
D gene: NA

CDR3 DNA: TGTGCCAGCAGGACTAGCGGGGGTTGGTCCTACGAGCAGTACTTC
CDR3 protein: CASRTSGGWSYEQYF
V gene: TRBV28
clone size: NA
J gene: TRBJ2-7
D gene: TRBD2

CDR3 DNA: TGCGCCAGCAGCTTGTACAGCACGAACACCGGGGAGCTGTTTTTT
CDR3 protein: CASSLYSTNTGELFF
V gene: TRBV5-1
clone size: NA
J gene: TRBJ2-2
D gene: NA

CDR3 DNA: TGTGCCAGCAGTCCTGAATTGGGGCAGCCCGGGGAGCTGTTTTTT
CDR3 protein: CASSPELGQPGELFF
V gene: TRBV6-5
clone size: once
J gene: TRBJ2-2
D gene: NA

CDR3 DNA: TGTGCCAGCAGCCAAGAGGCCAGGGGGGCCACTGAAGCTTTCTTT
CDR3 protein: CASSQEARGATEAFF
V gene: TRBV4-2
clone size: NA
J gene: TRBJ1-1
D gene: TRBD1

CDR3 DNA: TGTGCCAGCAGCCTCGGACTAGCGGGGAGGTACGAGCAGTACTTC
CDR3 protein: CASSLGLAGRYEQYF
V gene: TRBV5-4
clone size: NA
J gene: TRBJ2-7
D gene: TRBD2

CDR3 DNA: TGTGCCAGCAGCTTGGATGTCAATCGAGGAGGAAACACCATATATTTT
CDR3 protein: CASSLDVNRGGNTIYF
V gene: TRBV5-5
clone size: NA
J gene: TRBJ1-3
D gene: NA

CDR3 DNA: TGTGCCAGCAGGTTGACTAGCGGGGGGGCCACAGATACGCAGTATTTT
CDR3 protein: CASRLTSGGATDTQYF
V gene: TRBV6-6
clone size: NA
J gene: TRBJ2-3
D gene: TRBD2

CDR3 DNA: TGCAGTGCTAGTCCTACGACAGGGGAATTGGCAGATACGCAGTATTTT
CDR3 protein: CSASPTTGELADTQYF
V gene: TRBV20-1
clone size: NA
J gene: TRBJ2-3
D gene: TRBD1

CDR3 DNA: TGCGCCAGCAGCCTCGGACAGGGGTTAGCCTACGAGCAGTACTTC
CDR3 protein: CASSLGQGLAYEQYF
V gene: TRBV5-1
clone size: NA
J gene: TRBJ2-7
D gene: TRBD1

CDR3 DNA: TGTGCCAGCAGCTTAGGAGCGTCCACAGATACGCAGTATTTT
CDR3 protein: CASSLGASTDTQYF
V gene: TRBV11-3
clone size: NA
J gene: TRBJ2-3
D gene: NA

CDR3 DNA: TGTGCCAGCAGTTTTCCACAGGGCTACGAGCAGTACTTC
CDR3 protein: CASSFPQGYEQYF
V gene: TRBV5-4
clone size: NA
J gene: TRBJ2-7
D gene: NA

CDR3 DNA: TGTGCCAGCAGCGCTCGACTAGCGGGGGCCATCACAGATACGCAGTATTTT
CDR3 protein: CASSARLAGAITDTQYF
V gene: TRBV11-3
clone size: NA
J gene: TRBJ2-3
D gene: TRBD2

CDR3 DNA: TGCGCCAGCAGCTTGGGTCTAGCGGGTCTCTCCTACAATGAGCAGTTCTTC
CDR3 protein: CASSLGLAGLSYNEQFF
V gene: TRBV5-1
clone size: NA
J gene: TRBJ2-1
D gene: TRBD2

CDR3 DNA: TGTGCCAGCAGTCTGGGACAGGGTATGAGCTACACCTTC
CDR3 protein: CASSLGQGMSYTF
V gene: TRBV12-3/TRBV12-4
clone size: NA
J gene: TRBJ1-2
D gene: TRBD1

CDR3 DNA: TGTGCCAGCAGCTTAGGAGACACCATATATTTT
CDR3 protein: CASSLGDTIYF
V gene: TRBV7-9
clone size: few
J gene: TRBJ1-3
D gene: NA

CDR3 DNA: TGTGCCAGCAGGGACAGGGGCGGGCTAACTGAAGCTTTCTTT
CDR3 protein: CASRDRGGLTEAFF
V gene: TRBV27
clone size: NA
J gene: TRBJ1-1
D gene: TRBD1

CDR3 DNA: TGTGCCAGCTCACCACTCGAGAACAATCAGCCCCAGCATTTT
CDR3 protein: CASSPLENNQPQHF
V gene: TRBV18
clone size: NA
J gene: TRBJ1-5
D gene: NA

CDR3 DNA: TGTGCCAGCAGCTTAGTTCAGGGGCTTCCCAACACTGAAGCTTTCTTT
CDR3 protein: CASSLVQGLPNTEAFF
V gene: TRBV11-2
clone size: NA
J gene: TRBJ1-1
D gene: NA

CDR3 DNA: TGCGCCAGCAGCCAAGGGTCAGGCTACGAGCAGTACTTC
CDR3 protein: CASSQGSGYEQYF
V gene: TRBV4-3
clone size: NA
J gene: TRBJ2-7
D gene: NA

CDR3 DNA: TGTGCCAGTAGTACCCAACCGACAGGGTGGATGAACACTGAAGCTTTCTTT
CDR3 protein: CASSTQPTGWMNTEAFF
V gene: TRBV19
clone size: NA
J gene: TRBJ1-1
D gene: TRBD1

CDR3 DNA: TGTGCCAGCTCACTCGGCAGCACAGTAAACACCATATATTTT
CDR3 protein: CASSLGSTVNTIYF
V gene: TRBV18
clone size: NA
J gene: TRBJ1-3
D gene: NA

CDR3 DNA: TGTGCCAGCAGCTTACCCAGTCTCGACGAGCAGTACTTC
CDR3 protein: CASSLPSLDEQYF
V gene: TRBV11-2
clone size: NA
J gene: TRBJ2-7
D gene: NA

CDR3 DNA: TGTGCCAGCAGCTTAGTAGTAGGGGTCACTGAAGCTTTCTTT
CDR3 protein: CASSLVVGVTEAFF
V gene: TRBV7-9
clone size: NA
J gene: TRBJ1-1
D gene: NA

CDR3 DNA: TGTGCCAGCAGCGGAATCAGGGGACCCCAAGAGACCCAGTACTTC
CDR3 protein: CASSGIRGPQETQYF
V gene: TRBV7-6
clone size: NA
J gene: TRBJ2-5
D gene: NA

CDR3 DNA: TGCGCCAGCAGCTTGGCCACCTCGGGAAACTCCTATAATTCACCCCTCCACTTT
CDR3 protein: CASSLATSGNSYNSPLHF
V gene: TRBV5-1
clone size: NA
J gene: TRBJ1-6
D gene: NA

CDR3 DNA: TGTGCCAGCAGTCCGGGACAGTATGGCTACACCTTC
CDR3 protein: CASSPGQYGYTF
V gene: TRBV12-3/TRBV12-4
clone size: NA
J gene: TRBJ1-2
D gene: TRBD1

CDR3 DNA: TGCAGCGATCAGGGGGTTAGCTATGGCTACACCTTC
CDR3 protein: CSDQGVSYGYTF
V gene: TRBV29-1
clone size: NA
J gene: TRBJ1-2
D gene: TRBD1

CDR3 DNA: TGTGCCAGCAGCCAGACAGGGATTAGTGAAAAACTGTTTTTT
CDR3 protein: CASSQTGISEKLFF
V gene: TRBV7-9
clone size: NA
J gene: TRBJ1-4
D gene: TRBD1

CDR3 DNA: TGTGCTAGTGGACCCCGGACAGGCCACATTACCTCCTACGAGCAGTACTTC
CDR3 protein: CASGPRTGHITSYEQYF
V gene: TRBV12-5
clone size: NA
J gene: TRBJ2-7
D gene: TRBD1

CDR3 DNA: TGTGCCAGCAGCTCGTCTAGCGGGGGGGCCAGTGAGCAGTTCTTC
CDR3 protein: CASSSSSGGASEQFF
V gene: TRBV11-2
clone size: NA
J gene: TRBJ2-1
D gene: TRBD2

CDR3 DNA: TGTGCCAGCACCCCGGACAGGGTGGGAGGTCGTCTCACCTTC
CDR3 protein: CASTPDRVGGRLTF
V gene: TRBV28
clone size: NA
J gene: TRBJ1-2
D gene: TRBD1